This TCR beta chain was recovered during a study of cytomegalovirus exposure and HLA in healthy donors. Study overall: Early release data held approximately 81 million unique TCRs from HLA-typed donors.

Primers included in the PCR were 60 Vbeta and 13 Jbeta primers. Using immunoSEQ multiplex PCR, the repertoire was profiled, and TCRdb retains in-frame clones only, with some absent. The table has around 49,000 clones, around three quarters seen once; the top ten hold around 8%. Trimming pared 5 bases from V and 9 bases from J, leaving 23 bases between. Per germline, CDR1 LNHDA and CDR2 SQIVND (reference sequence). The CDR3 has 17 residues. The TCR comes from a man aged 25 to 40 in good health and CMV-seropositive. The J gene is TRBJ1-6, the V gene TRBV19; no clear D gene. The sequencing sample was made of PBMCs. This CDR3 reads CASSLARRFEDGSPLHF. Here the CDR3 DNA reads TGTGCCAGTAGTTTAGCCAGAAGATTTGAGGATGGTTCACCCCTCCACTTT.